A single sample is the source of the 27 T cell receptor beta chains below, sequenced in a study of cytomegalovirus exposure and HLA in healthy donors (dated by TCRdb to about 2017). Library construction relied on the immunoSEQ multiplex PCR assay. For the multiplex PCR, a mixture combining 60 forward primers for TCR Vbeta segments and 13 reverse primers for TCR Jbeta segments was used. The table was pulled from immuneACCESS by TCRdb, which kept in-frame rearrangements only. Such tables lose some clones; where checked, under half of the loss comes from unresolved V genes, and the rest has no known cause. Here the sample has approximately 77,000 clones; roughly four fifths occur a single time. In total, the top ten clones hold 3.5% to 4.5% of the sample. Sequenced input: PBMCs. The receptor set was obtained from a middle-aged man in good health and CMV-seronegative.

This chain joins TRBV28 and TRBJ2-2; TRBD1 agrees at 9 bases. The CDR3 is 14 amino acids. CDR1 is MDHEN, CDR2 SYDVKM, per germline. V shed 3 bases, J shed 6 bases, and the junction held 2 bases outside the gene matches. The CDR3 reads CASSLGQGPGELFF. The CDR3 DNA sequence: TGTGCCAGCAGTTTGGGACAGGGCCCCGGGGAGCTGTTTTTT.

CDR3 sequence: CASRGQGVGTGELFF. The CDR3 DNA reads as TGTGCCAGCAGGGGACAGGGGGTCGGCACCGGGGAGCTGTTTTTT. The chain combines TRBV28 with TRBJ2-2, with 11 positions matching TRBD1. This CDR3 is built from 15 residues. From germline, CDR1 is MDHEN and CDR2 SYDVKM. V lost 6 bases and J lost 4; bases outside the gene matches: 4.

The chain links TRBV5-1 to TRBJ2-1, with D perhaps TRBD2 (6 bases). Germline assignment: CDR1 SGHRS and CDR2 YFSETQ. This CDR3 region has 14 residues. V lost 2 bases and J lost 7, with 13 bases in between. The CDR3 sequence is CASSFSGVGNEQFF. The DNA of the CDR3 is TGCGCCAGCAGCTTTAGCGGTGTAGGGAATGAGCAGTTCTTC.

V gene TRBV28 combines with J gene TRBJ2-1; maybe TRBD2 (6 bases). Germline CDR1 and CDR2: MDHEN and SYDVKM. The CDR3 sequence is 14 residues long. V gave up 7 bases and J gave up 10 bases, with 20 bases separating them. The CDR3 sequence is CASIKLALSKEQFF. The CDR3 region has the DNA TGTGCCAGCATTAAACTAGCCCTCTCAAAGGAGCAGTTCTTC.

This clone has a single count. The chain has TRBV28 and TRBJ2-7, with 7 bases that match TRBD1. The CDR3 is made up of 14 amino acids. The germline gives CDR1 MDHEN, CDR2 SYDVKM. The ends lost 3 bases at V and 0 bases at J; junction bases unmatched: 2. As DNA, the CDR3 is TGTGCCAGCAGTTTGACAGGGCTCTCCTACGAGCAGTACTTC. Translating gives CASSLTGLSYEQYF.

This rearrangement joins TRBV28 to TRBJ1-1, with D perhaps matching TRBD1 (6 bases). V was trimmed by 3 bases and J by 8 bases, leaving 7 bases between them. Germline V gives CDR1 MDHEN, CDR2 SYDVKM. The CDR3 has 11 amino acids. The CDR3 DNA follows: TGTGCCAGCAGTTTGGGGGCGGAAGCTTTCTTT. Its protein product is CASSLGAEAFF.

A few counts support this clone. The V and J genes are TRBV6-1 and TRBJ2-1, with TRBD1 as a possible D gene (5 bases). The CDR3 totals 13 residues. V lost 6 bases, J lost 9 bases, and 15 bases lay in between. Per germline, CDR1 MNHNS and CDR2 SASEGT. In DNA form, the CDR3 reads TGTGCCAGCAGAGCGACAGCCCGCGCTGAGCAGTTCTTC. As protein: CASRATARAEQFF.

The genes are TRBV19 and TRBJ1-1; D gene unclear. CDR1 LNHDA and CDR2 SQIVND come from the germline V gene (reference sequence). The CDR3 is 12 residues long. V was trimmed by 1 base and J by 6 bases, leaving 6 bases between them. The CDR3 here is CASSIVGAEAFF. The CDR3 nucleotides are TGTGCCAGTAGTATAGTGGGCGCTGAAGCTTTCTTT.

The chain has TRBV4-1 and TRBJ2-1, with a weak D call TRBD2 (5 bases). The CDR3 totals 15 residues. V was trimmed by 4 bases and J by 1 base, leaving 11 bases between them. Germline CDR1 reads MGHRA; CDR2 reads YSYEKL. Here the CDR3 DNA reads TGCGCCAGCAGCCCGGGGTGGGTTTCCTACAATGAGCAGTTCTTC. Protein: CASSPGWVSYNEQFF.

The chain combines TRBV9 with TRBJ2-7; 10 bases match TRBD2. V trimming: 4 bases; J trimming: 3 bases; junction bases outside the gene matches: 7. This CDR3 spans 15 amino acids. Germline V gene data show CDR1 as SGDLS and CDR2 as YYNGEE. The DNA of the CDR3 is TGTGCCAGCAGCTCGCTAGCGGGAGAAATCTACGAGCAGTACTTC. Residues: CASSSLAGEIYEQYF.

The chain is built from TRBV20-1 and TRBJ2-1; the D is unclear. Germline V lookup: CDR1 DFQATT, CDR2 SNEGSKA (reference sequence). The CDR3 runs 10 residues. The V and J ends lost 1 base and 9 bases respectively, with 4 bases between them. The CDR3 DNA follows: TGCAGTGCTAGAGTCATTGAGCAGTTCTTC. Amino acids: CSARVIEQFF.

This sequence joins TRBV5-1 and TRBJ2-3, with unresolved D. The germline V gene has CDR1 SGHRS and CDR2 YFSETQ. The CDR3 spans 11 residues. V lost 4 bases to trimming and J lost 5 bases, with 5 bases between them. The CDR3 DNA follows: TGCGCCAGCAGCCTCTTAGATACGCAGTATTTT. Protein: CASSLLDTQYF.

This rearrangement joins TRBV13 to TRBJ1-2, with D possibly TRBD1 on 6 matching bases. The CDR3 has 16 amino acids. Germline CDR1 PRHDT, CDR2 FYEKMQ (reference sequence). With 5 bases removed from V and 4 bases from J, the gap between germline ends came to 20 bases. The CDR3 nucleotides read TGTGCCAGCAGCCCCGGCGGGGGGGGCCTCAGCTATGGCTACACCTTC. Translation gives CASSPGGGGLSYGYTF.

V gene TRBV4-2 combines with J gene TRBJ2-7; TRBD1 matches at 9 bases. Germline CDR1 is LGHNA and CDR2 is YNFKEQ. The CDR3 runs to 15 residues. J was trimmed by 3 bases and V by 0 bases; bases with no gene match: 3. CDR3 DNA sequence: TGTGCCAGCAGCCAAGAGGGGACAGGGAACTACGAGCAGTACTTC. Translating gives CASSQEGTGNYEQYF.

The chain has TRBV30 and TRBJ1-6; D unclear. The CDR3 extends over 17 amino acids. V lost 0 bases and J 0 bases, leaving 12 bases between the germline ends. Germline CDR1 is GTSNPN and CDR2 is SVGIG (reference sequence). The CDR3 bases are TGTGCCTGGAGTGTCGCGGGCCGGAGCTCCTATAATTCACCCCTCCACTTT. Translating it yields CAWSVAGRSSYNSPLHF. The variable domain in full, completed from reference TRBV30 and TRBJ1-6, reads SQTIHQWPATLVQPVGSPLSLECTVEGTSNPNLYWYRQAAGRGLQLLFYSVGIGQISSEVPQNLSASRPQDRQFILSSKKLLLSDSGFYLCAWSVAGRSSYNSPLHFGNGTRLTVT.

The chain has TRBV27 and TRBJ2-6, with D tentatively TRBD1 (5 bases). The CDR3 is 16 amino acids. V lost 6 bases and J 1 base, leaving 13 bases between the germline ends. Germline CDR1 and CDR2: MNHEY and SMNVEV (reference sequence). CDR3 in DNA: TGTGCCAGCAGACCGGACACCTTATCTGGGGCCAACGTCCTGACTTTC. As protein: CASRPDTLSGANVLTF. Together with reference TRBV27 and TRBJ2-6, the CDR3 gives the full variable domain: EAQVTQNPRYLITVTGKKLTVTCSQNMNHEYMSWYRQDPGLGLRQIYYSMNVEVTDKGDVPEGYKVSRKEKRNFPLILESPSPNQTSLYFCASRPDTLSGANVLTFGAGSRLTVL.

The CDR3, as DNA: TGCGCCAGCAGCCAACGTCATTCCAGGACAGGAAACTACGAGCAGTACTTC. Residues: CASSQRHSRTGNYEQYF. The chain couples TRBV4-3 to TRBJ2-7; the match to TRBD1 covers 7 bases. CDR1 and CDR2 (germline): LGHNA, YSLEER. Trimming at V came to 2 bases and at J to 3 bases, leaving 13 bases not matched to a gene. The CDR3 is 17 residues long.

CDR3 sequence reads: CASSFIETQYF. In nucleotides, the CDR3 is TGTGCCAGCAGTTTCATTGAGACCCAGTACTTC. This sequence joins TRBV28 and TRBJ2-5; D is unresolved. Per germline, CDR1 MDHEN and CDR2 SYDVKM. There are 11 residues in the CDR3. Trimming stripped 3 bases from V and 5 bases from J, with 4 bases between. Full variable domain (rest looked up from reference TRBV28 and TRBJ2-5): DVKVTQSSRYLVKRTGEKVFLECVQDMDHENMFWYRQDPGLGLRLIYFSYDVKMKEKGDIPEGYSVSREKKERFSLILESASTNQTSMYLCASSFIETQYFGPGTRLLVL.

V and J are TRBV7-9 and TRBJ1-4, with D hard to call. The CDR3 consists of 14 residues. V lost 3 bases and J 7 bases, leaving 12 bases between the germline ends. CDR1 and CDR2 from the germline V gene are SEHNR and FQNEAQ (reference sequence). CDR3 in amino acids: CASSFGLSGEKLFF. The CDR3 DNA reads TGTGCCAGCAGCTTTGGGTTGAGCGGTGAAAAACTGTTTTTT.

This clone was found a few times. The chain recombines TRBV18 with TRBJ2-7, with TRBD2 as a possible D gene (5 bases). The ends were cut back, 6 bases at V and 0 bases at J, with 15 bases in the middle. This CDR3 contains 15 residues. Germline values: CDR1 KGHSH, CDR2 LQKENI. CDR3 sequence (DNA): TGTGCCAGCTCCCCCGTTCTGGGGAGCTCCTACGAGCAGTACTTC. Its translation is CASSPVLGSSYEQYF. The variable domain in full, completed from reference TRBV18 and TRBJ2-7, reads NAGVMQNPRHLVRRRGQEARLRCSPMKGHSHVYWYRQLPEEGLKFMVYLQKENIIDESGMPKERFSAEFPKEGPSILRIQQVVRGDSAAYFCASSPVLGSSYEQYFGPGTRLTVT.

The CDR3 region is CATSRDGSGNYGYTF. DNA for the CDR3: TGTGCCACCAGCAGAGATGGAAGCGGCAACTATGGCTACACCTTC. This chain connects TRBV15 to TRBJ1-2; D uncertain. The CDR3 consists of 15 residues. V was cut by 0 bases and J by 2 bases, with 10 bases left in between. CDR1 LNHNV and CDR2 YYDKDF come from the germline V gene (reference sequence). The whole variable domain, remainder taken from reference TRBV15 and TRBJ1-2, is DAMVIQNPRYQVTQFGKPVTLSCSQTLNHNVMYWYQQKSSQAPKLLFHYYDKDFNNEADTPDNFQSRRPNTSFCFLDIRSPGLGDTAMYLCATSRDGSGNYGYTFGSGTRLTVV.

The CDR3 coding sequence is TGTGCCAGCAGTGAATTTAGCGGGAGGGCCGTCGAGCAGTACTTC. Translation: CASSEFSGRAVEQYF. The chain joins TRBV25-1 to TRBJ2-7; 11 bases are shared with TRBD2. CDR1 MGHDK and CDR2 SYGVNS come from the germline V gene. CDR3 length: 15 residues. J gave up 6 bases and V 1 base, and 5 bases lay outside the gene matches.

J is TRBJ2-5 and V is TRBV7-2, with 7 bases that match TRBD1. CDR3 length: 16 residues. V lost 1 base to trimming and J lost 3 bases; unmatched junction nucleotides: 8. CDR1 is SGHTA and CDR2 is FQGNSA in the germline V gene. The CDR3 sequence is CASSLDFSDREETQYF. The CDR3 nucleotides read TGTGCCAGCAGCTTAGATTTTAGCGACAGGGAAGAGACCCAGTACTTC.

The V call is TRBV7-8, the J call TRBJ1-5; 9 bases fit TRBD1. Germline CDR1 is SGHVS and CDR2 is FQNEAQ. The V and J ends lost 2 bases and 6 bases, in that order; junction bases with no gene match: 5. The CDR3 loop spans 15 amino acids. CDR3 protein: CASSLRTGEGQPQHF. The CDR3 region has the DNA TGTGCCAGCAGCTTAAGGACAGGGGAGGGTCAGCCCCAGCATTTT.

This chain uses TRBV7-9 with TRBJ2-7; 7 bases align to TRBD2. Germline V gives CDR1 SEHNR, CDR2 FQNEAQ (reference sequence). The CDR3 spans 15 residues. Germline trimming cut 1 base from V and 2 bases from J; bases unmatched to any gene: 5. DNA of the CDR3: TGTGCCAGCAGCTTAGGGGAGCGGGGAGCCTACGAGCAGTACTTC. Translation: CASSLGERGAYEQYF.

The chain joins TRBV2 to TRBJ2-7, with 7 positions matching TRBD2. Germline lookup yields CDR1 SNHLY and CDR2 FYNNEI. Losses at the gene ends were 3 bases for V and 2 bases for J; bases not matched to a gene: 4. This CDR3 contains 14 residues. CDR3 residues: CASSEVGGPYEQYF. The CDR3 coding sequence is TGTGCCAGCAGTGAGGTGGGAGGGCCCTACGAGCAGTACTTC.

V and J are TRBV4-1 and TRBJ1-4; TRBD1 matches 10 bases. J was trimmed by 10 bases and V by 0 bases; bases with no gene match: 5. Germline V gene data show CDR1 as MGHRA and CDR2 as YSYEKL. CDR3 length: 15 residues. The CDR3 sequence: CASSQEGTGAGKLFF. In nucleotides, the CDR3 is TGCGCCAGCAGCCAAGAAGGGACAGGGGCTGGAAAACTGTTTTTT.